The 18 T cell receptor beta chains presented below share a single source sample, sequenced in a study of cytomegalovirus exposure and HLA in healthy donors. 13 Jbeta primers and 60 Vbeta primers were used for the PCR. Clones were read by immunoSEQ multiplex PCR, and TCRdb kept only the in-frame ones, dropping some. The repertoire table contains over 70,000 clones. Sequenced input: PBMCs. The receptors here all came from a woman aged 40-49 years in good health and CMV-seropositive.

CDR3 residues: CASSLIQGFNYGYTF. For the CDR3, the DNA is TGTGCCAGCAGCCTCATCCAGGGGTTTAACTATGGCTACACCTTC. V gene TRBV5-6 combines with J gene TRBJ1-2; the D gene is possibly TRBD1 (6 bases). The CDR3 extends over 15 amino acids. Germline V gene data show CDR1 as SGHDT and CDR2 as YYEEEE. With 4 bases removed from V and 1 base from J, the gap between germline ends came to 14 bases.

The V and J genes are TRBV5-1 and TRBJ2-5, with 9 bases aligning to TRBD2. The V and J ends lost 0 bases and 5 bases, in that order; junction bases with no gene match: 8. Germline V gene data show CDR1 as SGHRS and CDR2 as YFSETQ. The CDR3 spans 16 residues. In DNA form, the CDR3 reads TGCGCCAGCAGCTTGGGGGTAGCGGGAGTTGGTGAGACCCAGTACTTC. Protein: CASSLGVAGVGETQYF.

The V call is TRBV30, the J call TRBJ1-1, with D perhaps TRBD1 (6 bases). This CDR3 spans 11 amino acids. Trimming stripped 8 bases from V and 8 bases from J, with 15 bases between. Germline V gene data show CDR1 as GTSNPN and CDR2 as SVGIG (reference sequence). The CDR3 DNA is TGTGCCCGGGGTGACAGGTCAGAAGCTTTCTTT. Encoded protein: CARGDRSEAFF.

The gene calls are TRBV5-6 and TRBJ2-7; TRBD2 matches 10 bases. J lost 0 bases, V lost 3 bases, and 0 bases had no gene match. Germline values: CDR1 SGHDT, CDR2 YYEEEE. This CDR3 contains 14 residues. The CDR3 coding sequence is TGTGCCAGCAGCTGGACTAGCGGCTCCTACGAGCAGTACTTC. It encodes CASSWTSGSYEQYF.

The chain recombines TRBV15 with TRBJ2-5, with TRBD1 matching 7 bases. The DNA end lines up better with TRBJ2-7; the J call may be wrong. Germline V gene data show CDR1 as LNHNV and CDR2 as YYDKDF (reference sequence). The CDR3 consists of 14 residues. This CDR3 reads CATSGHRGGGEQYF. The CDR3 DNA follows: TGTGCCACCAGCGGCCACAGGGGCGGCGGCGAGCAGTACTTC.

The chain has TRBV5-6 and TRBJ2-7, with 8 bases lining up with TRBD2. The CDR3 is 14 amino acids. Trimming took 5 bases from V and 3 from J; bases not matched to a gene: 7. Germline loops: CDR1 SGHDT, CDR2 YYEEEE. The CDR3 reads CASRRLAGRYEQYF. CDR3 nucleotides: TGTGCCAGCAGACGCTTAGCGGGGCGCTACGAGCAGTACTTC.

The chain is built from TRBV19 and TRBJ1-5; D remains ambiguous. The CDR3 has 16 residues. Trimming pared 2 bases from V and 0 bases from J, leaving 11 bases between. CDR1 and CDR2 (germline): LNHDA, SQIVND (reference sequence). CDR3 nucleotide sequence: TGTGCCAGTAGTATAACGGCGGTAAATAGCAATCAGCCCCAGCATTTT. Amino acid sequence: CASSITAVNSNQPQHF.

The V and J genes are TRBV19 and TRBJ2-1; 8 nucleotides match TRBD2. Germline V CDR1 and CDR2: LNHDA, SQIVND (reference sequence). V was clipped by 6 bases and J by 5 bases; unmatched bases: 12. The CDR3 has 16 amino acids. The CDR3 DNA sequence: TGTGCCAGTAGCCTCGCCGGGGGGGCTGAGGACAATGAGCAGTTCTTC. Amino acids: CASSLAGGAEDNEQFF.

This rearrangement joins TRBV19 to TRBJ2-7; 8 bases fit TRBD1. CDR3 size: 15 residues. Germline values: CDR1 LNHDA, CDR2 SQIVND (reference sequence). The V segment lost 5 bases and the J segment 6 bases; nucleotides outside the gene matches: 12. The CDR3 protein is CASSLQGQGHSEQYF. Written as DNA, the CDR3 is TGTGCCAGTAGTCTCCAAGGACAGGGTCATAGCGAGCAGTACTTC.

The genes are TRBV28 and TRBJ2-7, with D possibly TRBD2 on 6 matching bases. Germline V gene lookup returns CDR1 MDHEN and CDR2 SYDVKM. V lost 5 bases to trimming and J lost 1 base, with 12 bases between them. This CDR3 has 14 amino acids. The CDR3 loop reads CASSPGLQSYEQYF. The CDR3 nucleotides read TGTGCCAGCAGTCCGGGACTTCAATCCTACGAGCAGTACTTC.

The V and J genes are TRBV5-1 and TRBJ2-1, with a tentative D call TRBD2 (6 bases). V gave up 5 bases and J gave up 9 bases, with 15 bases separating them. The CDR3 runs 13 residues. Germline CDR1 reads SGHRS; CDR2 reads YFSETQ. The CDR3 protein is CASREGYSGEQFF. CDR3 DNA: TGCGCCAGCAGGGAGGGGTATTCCGGTGAGCAGTTCTTC. Drawing the rest from reference TRBV5-1 and TRBJ2-1, the complete variable domain is KAGVTQTPRYLIKTRGQQVTLSCSPISGHRSVSWYQQTPGQGLQFLFEYFSETQRNKGNFPGRFSGRQFSNSRSEMNVSTLELGDSALYLCASREGYSGEQFFGPGTRLTVL.

V and J are TRBV7-6 and TRBJ1-1; D not certain. Germline V gene data show CDR1 as SGHVS and CDR2 as FNYEAQ. Deletions cut 5 bases from V and 3 bases from J, with 16 bases between. CDR3 length: 15 residues. The CDR3 coding sequence is TGTGCCAGCAGCCCTATTCCTGGGGAGGACACTGAAGCTTTCTTT. It yields the protein CASSPIPGEDTEAFF.

The rearrangement joins TRBV27 to TRBJ1-4; the D is unclear. Germline V gene data show CDR1 as MNHEY and CDR2 as SMNVEV (reference sequence). The CDR3 length is 14 residues. V lost 3 bases and J 4 bases, leaving 9 bases between the germline ends. CDR3 loop: CASSFRGNNEKLFF. CDR3 bases: TGTGCCAGCAGTTTTCGGGGAAATAATGAAAAACTGTTTTTT.

The V call is TRBV10-3, the J call TRBJ2-5; TRBD1 matches at 8 bases. The CDR3 consists of 13 residues. J lost 4 bases, V lost 6 bases, and 4 bases had no gene match. Per the germline V gene, CDR1 is ENHRY and CDR2 is SYGVKD. The CDR3, as DNA: TGTGCCATCAGGAGCGACAGGGGAGAGACCCAGTACTTC. It translates to CAIRSDRGETQYF.

The V gene is TRBV27, the J gene TRBJ2-2; 8 positions match TRBD1. V lost 4 bases, J lost 4 bases, and 2 bases stayed unmatched. The CDR3 contains 14 residues. The germline CDR1 and CDR2 sequences are MNHEY and SMNVEV (reference sequence). The DNA of the CDR3 is TGTGCCAGCAGTTCCGACAGGGGCACCGGGGAGCTGTTTTTT. Translation gives CASSSDRGTGELFF.

This chain joins TRBV6-5 and TRBJ1-4; D is possibly TRBD1 (5 bases). V was clipped by 0 bases and J by 8 bases, with 13 bases between them. Germline V lookup: CDR1 MNHEY, CDR2 SVGAGI. The CDR3 sequence is 15 residues long. In DNA, the CDR3 is TGTGCCAGCAGTTACTCCTCAGGGTTGGGGGAAAAACTGTTTTTT. Protein product: CASSYSSGLGEKLFF.

V and J are TRBV6-5 and TRBJ2-7, with 9 bases aligning to TRBD2. Germline V gives CDR1 MNHEY, CDR2 SVGAGI. V was pared by 5 bases and J by 3 bases, with 8 bases of the junction left unmatched. The CDR3 is 15 amino acids. The CDR3 reads CASSTRTSVDYEQYF. The DNA of the CDR3 is TGTGCCAGCAGTACGCGGACTAGCGTAGACTACGAGCAGTACTTC.

The chain has TRBV12-5 and TRBJ1-1; possibly TRBD1 for D (5 bases). This CDR3 spans 16 amino acids. Germline loops: CDR1 LGHNT, CDR2 FRNRAP. V was pared by 4 bases and J by 1 base, with 16 bases between. In DNA, the CDR3 is TGTGCTAGTGGTTCCCTTCTAGGGGTTGGGAACACTGAAGCTTTCTTT. This codes for CASGSLLGVGNTEAFF.